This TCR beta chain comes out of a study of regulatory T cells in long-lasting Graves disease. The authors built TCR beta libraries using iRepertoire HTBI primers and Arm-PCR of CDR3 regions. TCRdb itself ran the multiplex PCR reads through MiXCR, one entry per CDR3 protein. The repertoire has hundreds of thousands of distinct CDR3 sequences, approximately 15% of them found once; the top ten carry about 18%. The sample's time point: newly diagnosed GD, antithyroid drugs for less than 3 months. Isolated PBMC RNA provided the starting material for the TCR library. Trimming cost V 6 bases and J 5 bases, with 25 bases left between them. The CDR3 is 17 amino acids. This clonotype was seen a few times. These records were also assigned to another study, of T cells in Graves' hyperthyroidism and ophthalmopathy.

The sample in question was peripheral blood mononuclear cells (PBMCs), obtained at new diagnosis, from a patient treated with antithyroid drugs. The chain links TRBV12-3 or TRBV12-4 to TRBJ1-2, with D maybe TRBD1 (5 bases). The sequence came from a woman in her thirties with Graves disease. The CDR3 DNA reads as TGTGCCAGCAGCCTCGCAGCATGGGCCAGGGAGTATTATGGCTACACCTTC. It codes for CASSLAAWAREYYGYTF.